A selection of T cell receptor beta chains follows, all from one sample in a study of T cells in Graves' hyperthyroidism and ophthalmopathy. One entry per CDR3 protein results from TCRdb running MiXCR on the multiplex PCR reads. The repertoire holds roughly 400,000 distinct CDR3 sequences, around 16% seen once, with 25% to 35% in the top ten. The sample consisted of blood. These receptor sequences come from a woman younger than 30 with Graves' hyperthyroidism that later progressed to Graves' ophthalmopathy. CDR3s include the opening cysteine and the closing phenylalanine or tryptophan. The D gene is left open where the match is weak. Not all rows give a size; the values are once, few, many and, for expanded clones, a class.

clone size	J gene	V gene	D gene	CDR3 protein	CDR3 DNA
many	TRBJ2-7	TRBV5-6	TRBD2	CASTSGRYSYEQYF	TGTGCCAGTACCAGCGGGAGGTACTCCTACGAGCAGTACTTC
many	TRBJ2-1	TRBV28	NA	CASSFSGVHNEQFF	TGTGCCAGCAGTTTTTCAGGGGTTCACAATGAGCAGTTCTTC
many	TRBJ2-7	TRBV18	NA	CASSPDNVYEQYF	TGTGCCAGCTCACCAGATAACGTCTACGAGCAGTACTTC
NA	TRBJ1-5	TRBV30	NA	CAWSKGNNQPQHF	TGTGCCTGGAGTAAGGGAAACAATCAGCCCCAGCATTTT
many	TRBJ2-1	TRBV20-1	NA	CSVSGTYNEQFF	TGCAGTGTGTCGGGAACCTACAATGAGCAGTTCTTC
few	TRBJ2-6	TRBV5-6	TRBD2	CASSSGLALRSGANVLTF	TGTGCCAGCAGCTCGGGACTAGCCCTTCGCTCTGGGGCCAACGTCCTGACTTTC
many	TRBJ2-7	TRBV6-1	NA	CASSSPRSGFYEQYF	TGTGCCAGCAGTTCCCCTCGGAGCGGCTTCTACGAGCAGTACTTC
many	TRBJ2-2	TRBV6-1	TRBD2	CASSDSRTSGRAGELFF	TGTGCCAGCAGTGACAGTAGGACTAGCGGGAGGGCCGGGGAGCTGTTTTTT
few	TRBJ2-1	TRBV29-1	TRBD2	CSVEGGPQYNEQFF	TGCAGCGTTGAGGGAGGGCCTCAGTACAATGAGCAGTTCTTC
once	TRBJ2-1	TRBV12-3/TRBV12-4	NA	CASSRGLGREQFF	TGTGCCAGCAGCCGGGGACTGGGGCGCGAGCAGTTCTTC
many	TRBJ1-2	TRBV10-3	NA	CAISNQGNYGYTF	TGTGCCATCAGTAACCAGGGAAACTATGGCTACACCTTC
many	TRBJ2-1	TRBV7-2	TRBD1	CASSPQGSSSYNEQFF	TGTGCCAGCAGCCCACAGGGGTCTAGCTCCTACAATGAGCAGTTCTTC
many	TRBJ2-7	TRBV28	TRBD2	CASSWVSGRAYEQYF	TGTGCCAGCAGTTGGGTTAGCGGGAGGGCCTACGAGCAGTACTTC
many	TRBJ2-2	TRBV30	NA	CAWSASGPGELFF	TGTGCCTGGAGCGCCAGTGGGCCCGGGGAGCTGTTTTTT
many	TRBJ2-7	TRBV2	NA	CASTGEGYEQYF	TGTGCCAGCACAGGGGAAGGGTACGAGCAGTACTTC
NA	TRBJ1-1	TRBV10-3	TRBD1	CAISARGGTGGTEAFF	TGTGCCATCAGTGCCCGGGGAGGGACAGGGGGCACTGAAGCTTTCTTT
few	TRBJ2-3	TRBV3-1	TRBD2	CASSLYRLAGVDTQYF	TGTGCCAGCAGCCTATACAGACTAGCGGGAGTAGATACGCAGTATTTT